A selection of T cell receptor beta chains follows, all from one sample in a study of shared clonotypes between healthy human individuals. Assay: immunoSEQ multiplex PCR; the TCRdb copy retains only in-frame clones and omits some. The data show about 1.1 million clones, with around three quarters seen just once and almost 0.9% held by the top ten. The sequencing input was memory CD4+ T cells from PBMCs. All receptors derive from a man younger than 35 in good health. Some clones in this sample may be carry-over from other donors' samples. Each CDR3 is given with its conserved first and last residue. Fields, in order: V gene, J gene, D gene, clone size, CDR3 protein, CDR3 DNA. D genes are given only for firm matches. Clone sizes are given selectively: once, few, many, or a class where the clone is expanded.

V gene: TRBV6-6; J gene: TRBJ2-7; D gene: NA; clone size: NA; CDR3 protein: CASSYTGPYEQYF; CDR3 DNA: TGTGCCAGCAGTTATACAGGGCCCTACGAGCAGTACTTC
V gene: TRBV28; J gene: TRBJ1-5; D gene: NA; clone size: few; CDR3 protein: CASSFPRTASYSNQPQHF; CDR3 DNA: TGTGCCAGCAGTTTCCCGCGCACAGCCAGCTATAGCAATCAGCCCCAGCATTTT
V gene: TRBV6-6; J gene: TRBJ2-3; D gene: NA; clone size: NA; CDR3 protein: CASSGPTDTQYF; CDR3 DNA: TGTGCCAGCAGTGGTCCCACAGATACGCAGTATTTT
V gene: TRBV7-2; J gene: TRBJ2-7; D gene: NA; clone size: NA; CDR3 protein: CASSPQVGTEEQYF; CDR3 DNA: TGTGCCAGCAGCCCCCAGGTGGGGACGGAAGAGCAGTACTTC
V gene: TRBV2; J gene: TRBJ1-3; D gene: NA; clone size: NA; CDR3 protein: CASSTGLSNSGNTIYF; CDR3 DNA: TGTGCCAGCAGCACGGGACTCTCTAACTCTGGAAACACCATATATTTT
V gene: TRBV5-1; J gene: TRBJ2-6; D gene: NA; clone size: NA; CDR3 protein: CASSVGLGASGANVLTF; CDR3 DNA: TGCGCCAGCAGCGTGGGCCTAGGGGCCTCTGGGGCCAACGTCCTGACTTTC
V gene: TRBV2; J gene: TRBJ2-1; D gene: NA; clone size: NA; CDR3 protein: CASSEQGGSYNEQFF; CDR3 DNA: TGTGCCAGCAGTGAACAGGGGGGCTCCTACAATGAGCAGTTCTTC
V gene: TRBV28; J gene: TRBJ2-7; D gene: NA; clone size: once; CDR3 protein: CASSTGGAEQYF; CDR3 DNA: TGTGCCAGCAGTACAGGGGGGGCAGAGCAGTACTTC
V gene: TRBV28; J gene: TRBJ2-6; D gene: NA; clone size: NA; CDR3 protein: CASSSNLGAVGANVLTF; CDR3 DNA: TGTGCCAGCAGCTCGAATCTGGGGGCAGTCGGGGCCAACGTCCTGACTTTC
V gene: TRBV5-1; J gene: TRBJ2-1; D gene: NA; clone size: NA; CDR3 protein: CASSPFTTTENNEQFF; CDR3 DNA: TGCGCCAGCAGCCCCTTTACTACAACCGAGAACAATGAGCAGTTCTTC
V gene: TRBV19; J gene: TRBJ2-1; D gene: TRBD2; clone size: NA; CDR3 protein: CASSEGLAGAYNEQFF; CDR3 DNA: TGTGCCAGTAGTGAGGGACTAGCGGGGGCTTACAATGAGCAGTTCTTC
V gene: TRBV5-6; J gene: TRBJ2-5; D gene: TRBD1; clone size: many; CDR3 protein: CASSATTGAGETQYF; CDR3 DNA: TGTGCCAGCAGCGCTACGACAGGGGCAGGCGAGACCCAGTACTTC
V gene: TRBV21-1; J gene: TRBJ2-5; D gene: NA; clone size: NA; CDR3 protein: CASSNPGVQETQYF; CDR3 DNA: TGTGCCAGCAGCAATCCGGGAGTCCAAGAGACCCAGTACTTC
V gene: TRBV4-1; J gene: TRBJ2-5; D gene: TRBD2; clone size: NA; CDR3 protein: CASSQLAGGETQYF; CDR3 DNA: TGCGCCAGCAGCCAACTAGCGGGAGGGGAGACCCAGTACTTC
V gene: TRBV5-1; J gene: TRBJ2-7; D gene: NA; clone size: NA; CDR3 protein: CASSLRIDGSYEQYF; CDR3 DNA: TGCGCCAGCAGCTTACGGATCGACGGGTCCTACGAGCAGTACTTC
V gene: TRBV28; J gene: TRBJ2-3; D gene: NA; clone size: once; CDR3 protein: CASSSHLGQRGGRDTQYF; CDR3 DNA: TGTGCCAGCAGTTCCCATCTCGGACAGCGGGGTGGGCGGGATACGCAGTATTTT
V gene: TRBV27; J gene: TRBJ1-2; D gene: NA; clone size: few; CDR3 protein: CASSLSPGQVRGYTF; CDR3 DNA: TGTGCCAGCAGTTTATCTCCCGGCCAAGTGCGTGGCTACACCTTC
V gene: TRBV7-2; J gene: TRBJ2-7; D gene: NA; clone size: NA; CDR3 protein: CASSLGSGLEQYF; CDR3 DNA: TGTGCCAGCAGCTTAGGTTCGGGCCTCGAGCAGTACTTC
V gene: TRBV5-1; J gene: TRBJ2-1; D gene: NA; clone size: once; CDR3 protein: CASSFFTPSNEQFF; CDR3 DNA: TGCGCCAGCAGCTTTTTTACCCCATCGAATGAGCAGTTCTTC
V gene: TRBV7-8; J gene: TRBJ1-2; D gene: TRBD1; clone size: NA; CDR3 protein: CASSLRQGSDGYTF; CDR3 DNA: TGTGCCAGCAGCTTGAGACAGGGGTCCGATGGCTACACCTTC
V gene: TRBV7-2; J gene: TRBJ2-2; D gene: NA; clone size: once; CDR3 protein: CASSPRSQNTGELFF; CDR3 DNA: TGTGCCAGCAGCCCGAGGTCACAAAACACCGGGGAGCTGTTTTTT
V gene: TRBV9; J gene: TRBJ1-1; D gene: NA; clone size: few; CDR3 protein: CASSAGASGTEAFF; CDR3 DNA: TGTGCCAGCAGCGCAGGGGCGTCGGGCACTGAAGCTTTCTTT
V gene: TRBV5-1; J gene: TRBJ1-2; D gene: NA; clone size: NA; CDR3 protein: CASTMPGGTTSGYTF; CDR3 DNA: TGCGCCAGCACCATGCCGGGGGGGACTACTAGCGGCTACACCTTC
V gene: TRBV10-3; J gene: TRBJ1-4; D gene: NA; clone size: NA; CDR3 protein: CAISEGPTEKLFF; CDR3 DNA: TGTGCCATCAGTGAAGGCCCAACTGAAAAACTGTTTTTT
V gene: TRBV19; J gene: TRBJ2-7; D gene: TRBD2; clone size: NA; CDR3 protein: CASSIQAGSSYEQYF; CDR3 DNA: TGTGCCAGTAGTATACAAGCGGGAAGCTCCTACGAGCAGTACTTC
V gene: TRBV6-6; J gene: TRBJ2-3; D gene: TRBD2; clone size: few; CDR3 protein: CASRGLETDTQYF; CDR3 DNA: TGTGCCAGCAGAGGACTAGAAACAGATACGCAGTATTTT
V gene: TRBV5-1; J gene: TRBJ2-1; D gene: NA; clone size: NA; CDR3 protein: CASSFGGSEQFF; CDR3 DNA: TGCGCCAGCAGCTTTGGGGGTAGTGAGCAGTTCTTC
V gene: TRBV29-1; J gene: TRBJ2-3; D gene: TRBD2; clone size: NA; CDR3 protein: CSATHGRLAAQRGTQYF; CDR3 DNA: TGCAGCGCCACCCACGGCCGGCTAGCGGCCCAGAGAGGTACGCAGTATTTT
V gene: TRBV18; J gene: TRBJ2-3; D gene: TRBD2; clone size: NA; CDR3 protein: CASSPATSGRITDTQYF; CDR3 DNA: TGTGCCAGCTCACCTGCGACTAGCGGGAGGATCACAGATACGCAGTATTTT
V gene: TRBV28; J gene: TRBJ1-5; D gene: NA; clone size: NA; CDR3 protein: CASSVTGTYQPQHF; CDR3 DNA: TGTGCCAGCAGTGTTACAGGGACGTATCAGCCCCAGCATTTT
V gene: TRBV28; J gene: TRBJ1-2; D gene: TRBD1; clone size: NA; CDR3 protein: CASNEPGQGNYGYTF; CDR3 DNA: TGTGCCAGCAACGAACCGGGACAGGGGAACTATGGCTACACCTTC
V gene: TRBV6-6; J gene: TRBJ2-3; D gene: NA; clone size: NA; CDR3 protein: CASSPPPYGDDTQYF; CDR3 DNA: TGTGCCAGCAGTCCCCCCCCCTACGGGGATGATACGCAGTATTTT
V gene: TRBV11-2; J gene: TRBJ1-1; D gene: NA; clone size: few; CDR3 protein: CAVGLNTEAFF; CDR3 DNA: TGTGCCGTGGGGCTGAACACTGAAGCTTTCTTT
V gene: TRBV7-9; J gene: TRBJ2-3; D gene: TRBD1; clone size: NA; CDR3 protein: CASSLASGGGYTQYF; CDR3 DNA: TGTGCCAGCAGCTTAGCCTCAGGGGGCGGATATACGCAGTATTTT
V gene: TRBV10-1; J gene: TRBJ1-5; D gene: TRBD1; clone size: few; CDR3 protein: CASSEDRARPQHF; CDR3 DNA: TGCGCCAGCAGCGAAGACAGGGCACGTCCCCAGCATTTT
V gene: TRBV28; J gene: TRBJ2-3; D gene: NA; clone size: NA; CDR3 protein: CASSQKADTQYF; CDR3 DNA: TGTGCCAGCAGTCAAAAAGCAGATACGCAGTATTTT
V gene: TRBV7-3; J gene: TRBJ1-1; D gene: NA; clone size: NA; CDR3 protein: CASSLADGRNTEAFF; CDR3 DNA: TGTGCCAGCAGCTTAGCCGACGGGAGGAACACTGAAGCTTTCTTT
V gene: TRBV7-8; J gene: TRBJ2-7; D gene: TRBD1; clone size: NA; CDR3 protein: CASSLGDRPLGGEQYF; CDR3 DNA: TGTGCCAGCAGCTTAGGGGACAGGCCTTTAGGGGGGGAGCAGTACTTC
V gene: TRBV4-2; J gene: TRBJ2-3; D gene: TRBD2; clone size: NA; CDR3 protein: CASRPLAGGDYTDTQYF; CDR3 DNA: TGTGCCAGCAGGCCCCTAGCGGGAGGGGATTACACAGATACGCAGTATTTT
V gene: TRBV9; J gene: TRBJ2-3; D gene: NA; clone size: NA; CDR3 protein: CASSVVSTTDTQYF; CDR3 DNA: TGTGCCAGCAGCGTAGTATCTACCACAGATACGCAGTATTTT
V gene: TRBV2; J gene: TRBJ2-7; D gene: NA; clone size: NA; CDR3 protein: CASSEFGYEQYF; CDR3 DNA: TGTGCCAGCAGTGAATTTGGGTACGAGCAGTACTTC
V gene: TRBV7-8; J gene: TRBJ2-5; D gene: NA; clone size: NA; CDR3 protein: CASSPSSPGLETQYF; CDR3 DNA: TGTGCCAGCAGCCCCTCCAGCCCGGGCTTGGAGACCCAGTACTTC
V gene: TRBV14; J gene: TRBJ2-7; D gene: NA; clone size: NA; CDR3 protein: CASSQDWRLEQYF; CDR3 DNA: TGTGCCAGCAGCCAAGATTGGCGGTTAGAGCAGTACTTC
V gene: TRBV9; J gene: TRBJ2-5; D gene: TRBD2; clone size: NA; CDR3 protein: CASSVRDYETQYF; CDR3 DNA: TGTGCCAGCAGCGTAAGGGACTACGAGACCCAGTACTTC
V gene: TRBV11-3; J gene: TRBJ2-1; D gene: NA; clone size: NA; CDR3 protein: CASSLPARFGNEQFF; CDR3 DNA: TGTGCCAGCAGCTTACCGGCTAGATTTGGCAATGAGCAGTTCTTC